The next 22 T cell receptor beta chains were all read from a single sample in a study of beta chain features in type 1 diabetes listed by TCRdb under 2018. The library was obtained by the immunoSEQ multiplex PCR assay. The High Capacity cDNA Reverse Transcription Kit was used to reverse transcribe all of the isolated RNA, meaning that expressed TCRB transcripts were what got sequenced. The source is immuneACCESS, and TCRdb retained only in-frame sequences with V and J called. Part of the clones is not carried over; for the studies checked, unresolved V genes explain less than half of this, and the remainder is unexplained. Within this sample are roughly 610,000 clones, with around 15% of them counted one time only. Approximately 0.099% of the sample goes to the ten largest clones. The sample comprised naive CD4+ T cells from blood. The cell subset or site label, as the study defines it: true naive CD4+ T cells. The receptors originated from a man aged 18 to 35 in good health.

This chain connects TRBV19 to TRBJ1-2; TRBD1 matches 9 bases. V shed 6 bases and J 6 bases; nucleotides not matched to a gene: 11. The CDR3 covers 15 residues. Germline lookup yields CDR1 LNHDA and CDR2 SQIVND (reference sequence). CDR3 loop: CASSPRGQGFDGYTF. CDR3 DNA: TGTGCCAGTAGCCCGAGAGGACAGGGGTTCGATGGCTACACCTTC.

This clone appeared a few times. In DNA form, the CDR3 reads TGTGCCAGAATCCTTGCGGGGGGAAGCTACAATGAGCAGTTCTTC. Protein sequence: CARILAGGSYNEQFF. The chain links TRBV30 to TRBJ2-1; 8 nucleotides match TRBD2. The CDR3 length is 15 residues. V trimming: 8 bases; J trimming: 3 bases; junction bases outside the gene matches: 12. Germline V gene data show CDR1 as GTSNPN and CDR2 as SVGIG (reference sequence).

The genes are TRBV18 and TRBJ2-7; possible D gene TRBD1, 6 bases. V gave up 4 bases and J gave up 7 bases, with 8 bases separating them. Germline V gene data show CDR1 as KGHSH and CDR2 as LQKENI. The CDR3 contains 11 residues. The CDR3 sequence is CASSLDREQYF. CDR3 coding DNA: TGTGCCAGCTCACTGGACAGAGAGCAGTACTTC. Full variable domain (outside the CDR3, taken from reference TRBV18 and TRBJ2-7): NAGVMQNPRHLVRRRGQEARLRCSPMKGHSHVYWYRQLPEEGLKFMVYLQKENIIDESGMPKERFSAEFPKEGPSILRIQQVVRGDSAAYFCASSLDREQYFGPGTRLTVT.

The gene calls are TRBV28 and TRBJ2-7; D unclear. CDR1 is MDHEN, CDR2 SYDVKM, per germline. V was trimmed by 6 bases and J by 4 bases, leaving 16 bases between them. The CDR3 contains 14 residues. The DNA for the CDR3 is TGTGCCAGCAGAGTAGAGGTCAAGCAGTACGAGCAGTACTTC. It is translated as CASRVEVKQYEQYF.

The chain recombines TRBV28 with TRBJ2-2; D not certain. Germline V gene lookup returns CDR1 MDHEN and CDR2 SYDVKM. The CDR3 sequence is 15 residues long. V lost 6 bases and J lost 5, with 16 bases in between. Written as DNA, the CDR3 is TGTGCCAGCAGACCCGGACCCATCAGGACCGGGGAGCTGTTTTTT. Its protein product is CASRPGPIRTGELFF.

This clone was seen more than once but under ten times. CDR3 DNA sequence: TGTGCCAGCTCAGACAATTCGGGGGGCTCCTACGAGCAGTACTTC. Translating it yields CASSDNSGGSYEQYF. The chain recombines TRBV18 with TRBJ2-7, with 7 nucleotides matching TRBD2. The germline gives CDR1 KGHSH, CDR2 LQKENI. CDR3 length: 15 amino acids. The V and J ends lost 5 bases and 0 bases, in that order; junction bases with no gene match: 7.

As concerns this clone: A much larger clone lies a single base off, so this may be a read error. This sequence joins TRBV23-1 and TRBJ2-7; the D is unclear. TRBV23-1 qualifies as an ORF whose function is uncertain. V was cut by 3 bases and J by 6 bases, with 18 bases left in between. This CDR3 has 15 residues. Written as DNA, the CDR3 is TGCGCCAGCAGTCATGTGCAGCTCATCTACTGCGAGCAGTACTTC. Translating gives CASSHVQLIYCEQYF.

J is TRBJ2-3 and V is TRBV5-4; tentatively, D is TRBD2 (6 bases). The CDR3 is 16 residues long. V was cut by 3 bases and J by 2 bases, with 16 bases left in between. CDR1 and CDR2 (germline): SGHNT, YYREEE (reference sequence). The CDR3 sequence is CASSSGLFLFTDTQYF. The CDR3 region has the DNA TGTGCCAGCAGCTCCGGACTATTTCTATTCACAGATACGCAGTATTTT.

V and J are TRBV5-4 and TRBJ2-3, with unresolved D. The CDR3 covers 17 residues. Germline CDR1 is SGHNT and CDR2 is YYREEE (reference sequence). V was trimmed by 3 bases and J by 0 bases, leaving 17 bases between them. This CDR3 reads CASSSEPWALSTDTQYF. The CDR3 DNA follows: TGTGCCAGCAGCTCCGAACCCTGGGCGCTGAGCACAGATACGCAGTATTTT.

This chain connects TRBV5-1 to TRBJ1-2, with 9 bases fitting TRBD1. Trimming took 4 bases from V and 4 from J; bases not matched to a gene: 2. This CDR3 comprises 13 residues. Germline CDR1 is SGHRS and CDR2 is YFSETQ. CDR3 amino acids: CASSMGQGYGYTF. DNA for the CDR3: TGCGCCAGCAGCATGGGACAGGGCTATGGCTACACCTTC.

The V gene is TRBV7-9, the J gene TRBJ2-7; TRBD2 matches at 8 bases. Germline trimming cut 6 bases from V and 0 bases from J; bases unmatched to any gene: 7. The CDR3 contains 15 residues. The V gene's germline CDR1 is SEHNR and CDR2 FQNEAQ (reference sequence). DNA for the CDR3: TGTGCCAGCAGACCACTAGCGGACTACTCCTACGAGCAGTACTTC. Encoded protein: CASRPLADYSYEQYF.

This clone was seen a few times. This chain connects TRBV7-6 to TRBJ2-7; D gene uncertain. Germline CDR1 reads SGHVS; CDR2 reads FNYEAQ. Trimming left V 4 bases short and J 2 bases short, with 12 bases between. This CDR3 has 14 amino acids. CDR3 loop: CASSSRPFTYEQYF. DNA for the CDR3: TGTGCCAGCAGCTCCCGGCCTTTTACCTACGAGCAGTACTTC. Based on the CDR3 plus reference TRBV7-6 and TRBJ2-7, the full variable domain is GAGVSQSPRYKVTKRGQDVALRCDPISGHVSLYWYRQALGQGPEFLTYFNYEAQQDKSGLPNDRFSAERPEGSISTLTIQRTEQRDSAMYRCASSSRPFTYEQYFGPGTRLTVT.

CDR3 sequence: CASSFDGGTNTGELFF. The CDR3 DNA is TGTGCCAGCAGCTTCGACGGCGGGACGAACACCGGGGAGCTGTTTTTT. The chain has TRBV5-4 and TRBJ2-2; tentative D call: TRBD2 (6 bases). The germline V gene has CDR1 SGHNT and CDR2 YYREEE (reference sequence). CDR3 length: 16 amino acids. With 2 bases removed from V and 0 bases from J, the gap between germline ends came to 11 bases.

The CDR3 region has the DNA TGTGCCAGCAGCTCGGGACAGGGGGCCCGCCCGGGAAATACGCAGTATTTT. Amino acid sequence: CASSSGQGARPGNTQYF. The chain is built from TRBV5-4 and TRBJ2-3; 12 bases line up with TRBD1. V was clipped by 3 bases and J by 7 bases; unmatched bases: 12. Germline V gene sequence: CDR1 SGHNT, CDR2 YYREEE (reference sequence). The CDR3 length is 17 residues.

The rearrangement joins TRBV4-1 to TRBJ1-2, with 8 bases aligning to TRBD1. The CDR3 covers 15 residues. CDR1 is MGHRA, CDR2 YSYEKL, per germline. J gave up 8 bases and V 8 bases, and 16 bases lay outside the gene matches. CDR3 in DNA: TGCGCCAGCGACAACCCGGGCAGGGGGCGCCTAGGCTACACCTTC. This codes for CASDNPGRGRLGYTF.

The chain has TRBV19 and TRBJ2-7; D tentatively reads TRBD1 or TRBD2 (6 bases each). The V gene lost 1 base and the J gene lost 9 bases, with 10 bases spanning the gap. The CDR3 spans 12 residues. Germline V gives CDR1 LNHDA, CDR2 SQIVND (reference sequence). CDR3 coding DNA: TGTGCCAGTAGTATAGGTCCGGGGGCGCAGTACTTC. Protein product: CASSIGPGAQYF.

The chain has TRBV4-3 and TRBJ1-1, with D uncertain. CDR3 length: 15 residues. Trimming cost V 3 bases and J 0 bases, with 11 bases left between them. Germline V gives CDR1 LGHNA, CDR2 YSLEER. The chain's CDR3 is CASSHVLTVNTEAFF. The CDR3 DNA sequence: TGCGCCAGCAGCCATGTACTGACGGTGAACACTGAAGCTTTCTTT.

This clone occurred a few times. V usage is TRBV7-6 and J usage is TRBJ2-5, with no clear D. V shed 6 bases and J shed 2 bases, with 13 bases lying between them. The CDR3 is made up of 14 amino acids. Germline V gene data show CDR1 as SGHVS and CDR2 as FNYEAQ. The CDR3 protein is CASRGLGQQETQYF. In DNA, the CDR3 is TGTGCCAGCAGGGGTCTGGGCCAACAAGAGACCCAGTACTTC. Full variable domain (missing parts from reference TRBV7-6 and TRBJ2-5): GAGVSQSPRYKVTKRGQDVALRCDPISGHVSLYWYRQALGQGPEFLTYFNYEAQQDKSGLPNDRFSAERPEGSISTLTIQRTEQRDSAMYRCASRGLGQQETQYFGPGTRLLVL.

The chain links TRBV5-1 to TRBJ1-1; D gene ambiguous. The CDR3 contains 15 residues. CDR1 is SGHRS and CDR2 is YFSETQ in the germline V gene. V dropped 0 bases and J dropped 5 bases, with 14 bases sitting between them. CDR3 loop: CASSLDRVWWTEAFF. Here the CDR3 DNA reads TGCGCCAGCAGCTTGGATAGGGTTTGGTGGACTGAAGCTTTCTTT.

This clone has only a few counts. J is TRBJ2-5 and V is TRBV29-1; 7 nucleotides line up with TRBD2. Germline-derived CDR1 and CDR2 are SQVTM and ANQGSEA. Trimming at V came to 6 bases and at J to 7 bases, leaving 8 bases not matched to a gene. The CDR3 consists of 12 residues. CDR3 sequence: CSVQAGLSTQYF. CDR3 DNA: TGCAGCGTGCAAGCGGGACTCTCGACCCAGTACTTC.

J is TRBJ1-1 and V is TRBV9; the D gene is possibly TRBD1 (6 bases). The V gene's germline CDR1 is SGDLS and CDR2 YYNGEE. This CDR3 spans 15 amino acids. Trimming left V 0 bases short and J 4 bases short, with 13 bases between. CDR3 in DNA: TGTGCCAGCAGCGTAGAAGCCAGGGGAACCACTGAAGCTTTCTTT. It codes for CASSVEARGTTEAFF.

The rearrangement links TRBV6-6 to TRBJ2-3, with TRBD1 matching over 10 bases. J gave up 4 bases and V 4 bases, and 5 bases lay outside the gene matches. Germline assignment: CDR1 MNHNY and CDR2 SVGAGI (reference sequence). This CDR3 contains 15 residues. CDR3 sequence (DNA): TGTGCCAGCAGTTCCCGGACAGGGGGTGCAGATACGCAGTATTTT. Translating gives CASSSRTGGADTQYF.